The entry that follows covers one TCR beta chain sequence. Its specificity is unknown. 13 Jbeta primers and 60 Vbeta primers were used for the PCR. TCRdb's copy holds only in-frame clones and misses some; the assay was immunoSEQ multiplex PCR. This table holds roughly 130,000 clones, roughly 82% found once. The data stem from a study of cytomegalovirus exposure and HLA in healthy donors. Study-level points and caveats: Using a false discovery rate of 0.05, a later analysis showed that approximately 17,000 TCR beta sequences were associated with HLA alleles.

CDR3 length: 13 residues. The junction had 3 bases not matched to a gene; V was cut back by 3 bases and J by 5 bases. Germline V gives CDR1 MNHEY, CDR2 SMNVEV (reference sequence). The donors were healthy bone marrow donors. These donors counted as nominally healthy when sampled, but unrecorded immune exposures were likely. This TCR derives from a male donor in good health and CMV-seropositive. Specimen: PBMCs. V and J are TRBV27 and TRBJ2-5; 7 nucleotides line up with TRBD2. The CDR3: CASSLLGGETQYF. The CDR3, as DNA: TGTGCCAGCAGTTTGCTGGGAGGGGAGACCCAGTACTTC.